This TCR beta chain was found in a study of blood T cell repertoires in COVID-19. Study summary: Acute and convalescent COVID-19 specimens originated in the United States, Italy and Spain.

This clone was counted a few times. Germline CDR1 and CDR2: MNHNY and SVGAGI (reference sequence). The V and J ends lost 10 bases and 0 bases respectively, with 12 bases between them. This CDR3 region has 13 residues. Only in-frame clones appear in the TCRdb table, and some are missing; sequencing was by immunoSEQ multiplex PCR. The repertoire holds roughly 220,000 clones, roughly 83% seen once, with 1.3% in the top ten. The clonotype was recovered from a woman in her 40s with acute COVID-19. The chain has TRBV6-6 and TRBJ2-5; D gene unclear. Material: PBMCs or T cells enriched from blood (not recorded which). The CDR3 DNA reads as TGTGCCACTACGGTCCCCCACCAAGAGACCCAGTACTTC. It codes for CATTVPHQETQYF.